This passage covers 11 T cell receptor beta chains from one sample sequenced in a study of identical twins. TCRdb ran MiXCR on the 5' RACE reads and lists one entry per CDR3 protein. The repertoire holds approximately 470,000 distinct CDR3 sequences, approximately 14% seen once, with around 0.52% in the top ten. A further study also used this sample, focusing on yellow fever vaccine responses in identical twins.

The specimen sequenced was CD4+ T cells sorted from blood. All receptors come from a woman under 30 in good health.

This clonotype occurred a few times. The genes are TRBV20-1 and TRBJ2-3; 12 bases align to TRBD1. The CDR3 contains 15 residues. V was pared by 6 bases and J by 6 bases, with 10 bases of the junction left unmatched. The germline gives CDR1 DFQATT, CDR2 SNEGSKA (reference sequence). The CDR3 DNA sequence: TGCAGTGCCAGCGCCGGGACAGGGGGCAGTGATACGCAGTATTTT. Amino acid sequence: CSASAGTGGSDTQYF.

This clonotype was counted between two and nine times. The chain joins TRBV20-1 to TRBJ2-2; 8 positions match TRBD1. The CDR3 extends over 16 amino acids. CDR1 is DFQATT, CDR2 SNEGSKA, per germline (reference sequence). With V trimmed by 6 bases and J by 0 bases, 9 bases remained unmatched. CDR3 protein: CSAKRAGQANTGELFF. The CDR3 DNA is TGCAGTGCCAAGAGGGCGGGACAGGCGAACACCGGGGAGCTGTTTTTT.

This clonotype appeared many times. J is TRBJ2-1 and V is TRBV4-1, with D perhaps given as TRBD1 or TRBD2 (5 bases each). The CDR3 consists of 14 residues. Deletions cut 4 bases from V and 4 bases from J, with 11 bases between. From germline, CDR1 is MGHRA and CDR2 YSYEKL. The CDR3 spells CASSPGTTYNEQFF. CDR3 coding DNA: TGCGCCAGCAGCCCCGGGACCACATACAATGAGCAGTTCTTC.

This clonotype was observed a few times. This rearrangement joins TRBV27 to TRBJ2-7, with TRBD1 identical over 7 bases. The length of the CDR3 is 16 residues. Germline trimming cut 2 bases from V and 4 bases from J; bases unmatched to any gene: 11. Germline V CDR1 and CDR2: MNHEY, SMNVEV (reference sequence). CDR3 sequence: CASSLRVGTDHYEQYF. The CDR3 DNA sequence: TGTGCCAGCAGTTTAAGGGTTGGGACAGATCATTACGAGCAGTACTTC.

This clonotype was found many times. This chain uses TRBV28 with TRBJ2-1, with D possibly TRBD2 on 6 matching bases. V lost 6 bases, J lost 3 bases, and 24 bases lay in between. CDR3 length: 18 amino acids. Germline V gene sequence: CDR1 MDHEN, CDR2 SYDVKM. CDR3 loop: CASRPGRLRSSFYNEQFF. CDR3 sequence (DNA): TGTGCCAGCAGGCCAGGGAGGTTAAGGTCTAGCTTCTACAATGAGCAGTTCTTC.

This clonotype was counted ten times or more. The V call is TRBV20-1, the J call TRBJ2-3; no reliable D call. Trimming took off 0 bases at V and 3 bases at J, with 4 bases between the two ends. The CDR3 length is 12 residues. Germline CDR1 and CDR2: DFQATT and SNEGSKA (reference sequence). The CDR3 nucleotides read TGCAGTGCTAGAGATCAGACAGATACGCAGTATTTT. Translating gives CSARDQTDTQYF.

This clonotype was found a few times. The chain joins TRBV6-5 to TRBJ1-2; D is ambiguous. From germline, CDR1 is MNHEY and CDR2 SVGAGI. The CDR3 covers 11 residues. The germline V and J ends were trimmed by 11 bases and 8 bases, with 15 bases remaining between them. The CDR3 DNA reads TGTGCCGCCCGGACCCCCGGGGGCTACACCTTC. The encoded protein is CAARTPGGYTF.

This clonotype was observed a few times. The limits of the CDR3 on the DNA are not certain, so only TCRdb's listed CDR3 is given. V is TRBV5-1 and J is TRBJ2-5; the table's D gene call, TRBD1, was not cross checked with the DNA. Ends included, the CDR3 has 15 residues. Per the germline V gene, CDR1 is SGHRS and CDR2 is YFSETQ. CDR3 in amino acids: CASSLDGFAGGTNSF.

This clonotype has ten or more counts. J is TRBJ2-7 and V is TRBV9, with D perhaps given as TRBD1 or TRBD2 (5 bases each). Per the germline V gene, CDR1 is SGDLS and CDR2 is YYNGEE. The CDR3 consists of 17 residues. V lost 4 bases and J 3 bases, leaving 23 bases between the germline ends. CDR3 sequence (DNA): TGTGCCAGCAGCCCCCCAGTCGGGGACCCAAACCTCTACGAGCAGTACTTC. Its translation is CASSPPVGDPNLYEQYF.

The chain links TRBV7-9 to TRBJ2-5; TRBD1 or TRBD2 may be the D gene (6 bases each). The V gene lost 8 bases and the J gene lost 0 bases, with 16 bases spanning the gap. The CDR3 loop spans 15 amino acids. Germline assignment: CDR1 SEHNR and CDR2 FQNEAQ (reference sequence). The CDR3 nucleotides read TGTGCCAGCCTGCTTAGGGGGGCAAACCAAGAGACCCAGTACTTC. It is translated as CASLLRGANQETQYF.

V and J are TRBV4-3 and TRBJ2-3; a possible D gene is TRBD2 (5 bases). The CDR3 extends over 17 amino acids. Trimming took off 6 bases at V and 0 bases at J, with 19 bases between the two ends. Germline values: CDR1 LGHNA, CDR2 YSLEER. CDR3 nucleotides: TGCGCCAGCAGTGTAGAAGGGAGCCTCTCTAGCACAGATACGCAGTATTTT. Protein: CASSVEGSLSSTDTQYF.